This T cell receptor beta chain emerged from a study of T cells after yellow fever vaccination (dated by TCRdb to between 2018 and 2021). About the study as a whole: Libraries from fractions with low cell numbers were prepared with the SMART-Seq v4 Ultra Low Input RNA kit. Bulk PBMC replicates and cell subsets were isolated from blood drawn at multiple timepoints before and after both primary and secondary immunization. Two healthy male donors, one aged 18 to 30 and one aged 30 to 39 years, were included in the cohort. To track T-cell clones before and after primary and booster YFV17D yellow fever vaccination, bulk TCR alpha and beta repertoires were sequenced longitudinally.

From cysteine to phenylalanine, the CDR3 is 13 amino acids long. The only DNA kept is the CDR3, 39 bases in frame from the first base. The germline V gene provides CDR1 SGHRS and CDR2 YFSETQ. V is cut by 0 bases and J by 4 bases, and the space between the germline ends is 6 bases. TCR cDNA was synthesized by 5'RACE template switching, through which a universal primer site and unique molecular identifiers were introduced. cDNA synthesis was primed from both the TCR alpha and TCR beta constant segments. Library amplification involved two PCR steps, and the second step added sample barcodes and sequencing adapters. Sequencing of libraries was done on Illumina HiSeq 2500 (2x100 bp) or NovaSeq (2x150 bp). The authors' analysis ran thus. MIGEC was used to demultiplex reads and collapse the reads into UMI consensus sequences, and MiXCR was used for V(D)J alignment. Using edgeR on replicate PBMC samples, clonotypes were called vaccine-responding if FDR was below 0.01 and the log2 fold change was above 5 up to day 15. Bulk clonotypes were assigned CD4 or CD8 identity according to which sequenced CD4 or CD8 repertoire held them at higher abundance. The public reads were reprocessed in TCRdb via fastp at Q25 and MiXCR, keeping in-frame beta chains. Rows with a matching CDR3 protein are joined into one entry that keeps the most common DNA and genes. TCRdb's processing, not the authors', yielded these V and J calls. The sample table records approximately 550,000 distinct CDR3 sequences; under 25% of these occur just once. Jointly, the top ten make up more than 13% of the sample.

The paper as a whole reports these results and caveats: Compared with the primary T-cell response, the secondary T-cell response was weaker but faster, peaking on day 5 rather than day 15. Computational filtering was required because FACS-sorted repertoires could contain abundant contaminating clonotypes from the bulk population. Because only a couple of donors were included in the study, the extent to which the findings can be generalized is limited. Most clones expanded after primary vaccination were re-detected after the booster (96% of CD4 and about nine tenths of CD8), suggesting broad memory maintenance. A small share of clonotypes occurred in both CD4 and CD8 compartments, likely arising from convergent recombination.

In the paper's terms, the treatment or condition label means: live attenuated yellow fever vaccine strain. At each blood-draw timepoint, two biological replicates of bulk PBMCs were collected. A standard Ficoll-Paque protocol was used to isolate PBMCs from peripheral blood. TriZol was used to extract RNA from bulk PBMCs, CD4 and CD8 fractions, and dextramer-positive and dextramer-negative fractions. Details on this clonotype: Its recognized antigen is unknown. Base quality data are lacking; no much larger clone is found one base away.

The receptor's source is a man aged 25 to 45 who received the YFV17D yellow fever vaccine. The material sequenced was PBMCs, taken 15 days after the yellow fever booster vaccination. The receptor chain draws on TRBV5-1 and TRBJ2-3; a tentative D call is TRBD1 (6 bases match). The CDR3 reads as follows: CASSLDRADTQYF. The sequence in DNA is TGCGCCAGCAGCTTGGACAGGGCAGATACGCAGTATTTT.